This TCR beta chain emerged from a study of shared clonotypes between healthy human individuals. Findings of the study overall: For naive CD4 cells, 4% to 6% of clonotypes were shared across a handful of donors. Larger estimated richness was generally seen in naive subsets than in memory subsets.

Using about 190 ng DNA, some 30,000 T cell genomes, the sorted-subset replicate PCRs were run. The assay was immunoSEQ multiplex PCR, and TCRdb's table has in-frame clones only and misses some. The sample comprises around 2.1 million clones, around 93% of which are singletons, and under 2% rests with the top ten. Naive CD8 cells, CD45RO-negative and positively selected for CCR7, excluded terminally differentiated effector memory CD45RA+ cells. Trimming pared 2 bases from V and 4 bases from J, leaving 10 bases between. Germline V gene data show CDR1 as SGHDT and CDR2 as YYEEEE. The CDR3 has 14 residues. As to this clone: Its antigen is undetermined.

Sequenced material: naive CD8+ T cells from PBMCs. The TCR originated in a man between 18 and 29 years old in good health. Some clones in this sample may be carry-over from other donors' samples. The V gene is TRBV5-6, the J gene TRBJ1-3; D gene ambiguous. CDR3 DNA: TGTGCCAGCAGCTTTGGGATCTTAGGAAACACCATATATTTT. This gives the protein CASSFGILGNTIYF.